Below, 7 T cell receptor beta chains from the same sample are listed, as sequenced in a study of control samples from healthy donors and cancer patients. Some clones are missing from TCRdb's copy, which holds only in-frame ones; the method was immunoSEQ multiplex PCR. The sample records some 130,000 clones, 92% being singletons. Sequenced material: blood. Receptors were obtained from a woman in her forties or fifties in good health.

The chain is built from TRBV5-6 and TRBJ1-5; D is unclear. This CDR3 region has 16 residues. V lost 4 bases to trimming and J lost 0 bases, with 14 bases between them. Germline CDR1 reads SGHDT; CDR2 reads YYEEEE. The CDR3 nucleotides are TGTGCCAGCAGCCCCCACGGAGCCCTTAGCAATCAGCCCCAGCATTTT. Translation gives CASSPHGALSNQPQHF.

The chain uses TRBV14 and TRBJ2-3; D gene ambiguous. The germline V gene has CDR1 SGHDN and CDR2 FVKESK. This CDR3 spans 12 amino acids. The V end was cut by 2 bases, the J end by 11 bases, with 11 bases between. The CDR3 nucleotides are TGTGCCAGCAGCCAACCCGGATTTGGGCAGTATTTT. This sequence encodes CASSQPGFGQYF.

This chain uses TRBV28 with TRBJ2-7; the D gene is possibly TRBD2 (6 bases). Trimming pared 6 bases from V and 4 bases from J, leaving 16 bases between. The CDR3 is 14 amino acids. The germline V gene encodes CDR1 MDHEN and CDR2 SYDVKM. DNA for the CDR3: TGTGCCAGCAGCCTTAGCGGAGCGACTTACGAGCAGTACTTC. Its protein product is CASSLSGATYEQYF.

This rearrangement joins TRBV19 to TRBJ1-6; 8 bases fit TRBD1. V was pared by 8 bases and J by 5 bases, with 11 bases of the junction left unmatched. The CDR3 is 16 amino acids. Per the germline V gene, CDR1 is LNHDA and CDR2 is SQIVND (reference sequence). CDR3 residues: CASQTGPGQDNSPLHF. The DNA of the CDR3 is TGTGCCAGTCAAACTGGGCCGGGACAGGATAATTCACCCCTCCACTTT.

The V call is TRBV19, the J call TRBJ1-2, with D possibly being TRBD1 (6 bases). CDR1 and CDR2 from the germline V gene are LNHDA and SQIVND (reference sequence). Trimming took off 6 bases at V and 0 bases at J, with 14 bases between the two ends. The CDR3 consists of 15 residues. The CDR3, as DNA: TGTGCCAGTAGGGGACATCCGCCTTCTAACTATGGCTACACCTTC. It translates to CASRGHPPSNYGYTF.

V usage is TRBV5-5 and J usage is TRBJ2-5; D gene uncertain. This CDR3 contains 13 residues. Trimming shortened V by 0 bases and J by 4 bases, and 7 bases separated the two germline ends. Germline lookup yields CDR1 SGHKS and CDR2 YYEKEE (reference sequence). CDR3 amino acids: CASSLAGLETQYF. The DNA for the CDR3 is TGTGCCAGCAGCTTGGCCGGGCTAGAGACCCAGTACTTC.

The chain uses TRBV28 and TRBJ1-2; the D gene is possibly TRBD1 (5 bases). The CDR3 consists of 15 residues. Germline values: CDR1 MDHEN, CDR2 SYDVKM. V was pared by 6 bases and J by 3 bases, with 17 bases between. The CDR3 spells CASRPTGTFYYGYTF. The CDR3, as DNA: TGTGCCAGCAGGCCAACAGGAACCTTTTACTATGGCTACACCTTC.